This T cell receptor beta chain was captured in a study of CD8 T cells in Susac syndrome (dated by TCRdb to 2018 to 2020). Background for the entire study: Repertoire sequencing was used to test whether CD8+ T cell activation and differentiation in Susac syndrome was antigen driven. On the study overall, not on this receptor specifically: The number of individuals in the TCR sequencing and HLA analysis was acknowledged as relatively small.

A word on this clonotype: There is no known antigen for this receptor. It has no much larger one-base neighbor in the sample; base qualities were not kept.

RNA was extracted using the RNeasy kit, and about 0.5 to 1 ug of the RNA was reverse transcribed with random hexamers. The immunoSEQ multiplex PCR assay, covering 54 Vbeta and 13 Jbeta segments, was used to amplify TCR beta CDR3 regions. To correct PCR amplification bias, a synthetic template baseline was used for both primer optimization and computational correction. In the authors' own workflow: Reads were assigned to V, D and J genes according to IMGT and analyzed in immunoSEQ Analyzer, with only productive sequences retained. To calculate clonality, Shannon entropy was normalized by log2 of the number of productive unique sequences and then subtracted from one. For each patient and control, public and private clones were evaluated among the 100 most prevalent clones. Susac-specific clones were defined as absent from healthy and MS cohorts, around 980 published viral clones and other ImmuneACCESS disease sequences. In TCRdb, the public reads were trimmed at Q25 with fastp and aligned with MiXCR, with productive beta chains retained. Every entry covers one CDR3 protein and lists the most common genes and DNA from its rows. The V and J calls here are based on TCRdb, not the publication. This sample has 150,000 to 200,000 distinct CDR3 sequences in its table, and 90% to 95% of those were observed once. The ten largest clonotypes hold more than 0.11% of the sample.

CDR1 and CDR2 were assigned from the germline V gene as SGHRS and YFSETQ. The CDR3 sequence holds 14 residues, the cysteine and phenylalanine included. Only CDR3 DNA remains: 42 bases, in frame from the first base. Ends trimmed: V by 7 bases, J by 1 base; bases unmatched to a gene: 7. High-throughput TCR beta sequencing profiled peripheral blood CD8+ and CD4+ T cells from healthy donors, Susac syndrome patients and multiple sclerosis patients. Healthy donors were included as age- and sex-matched controls. Bulk CD8+ and CD4+ T cells were purified magnetically by negative isolation, whereas CD8+ TEMRA cells were enriched by FACS. Blood was drawn into EDTA tubes, processed within 24 hours, and PBMCs were isolated by density gradient centrifugation. PBMCs intended for TCR sequencing were cryopreserved in liquid nitrogen and thawed later in a water bath at 37 degrees C. Purity of sorted or isolated CD4+, CD8+ and CD8+ TEMRA cells was at least 90%.

The chain couples TRBV5-1 to TRBJ1-1, and TRBD1 aligns with 7 junction nucleotides. This clonotype originated in a human donor in good health. Sequenced: CD4+ T cells from PBMCs. The bases are TGCGCCAGCGAATCCGGGACAGCGAACACTGAAGCTTTCTTT. The resulting protein is CASESGTANTEAFF.